The TCR beta chain under discussion was sequenced for a study of control samples from healthy donors and cancer patients (dated by TCRdb to the early 2020s). V is cut by 4 bases and J by 2 bases, and the space between the germline ends is 10 bases. Including the terminal cysteine and phenylalanine, the CDR3 comprises 14 residues. Solely the CDR3 DNA is kept, with 42 bases framed from the first base. The germline V gene yields SGHRS for CDR1 and YFSETQ for CDR2. To note about this clone: Its antigen target is currently unknown. Base qualities are not at hand, and no much larger clone is one base apart.

Libraries were built with the immunoSEQ multiplex PCR assay. Imported from immuneACCESS, the table was reduced by TCRdb to in-frame sequences with V and J called. These copies leave out some clones; in studies compared against another copy, an unresolved V gene accounts for under half, and the cause of the remainder is not known. The sample table records about 58,000 clones; about 90% of these occur just once. Roughly 12% of the sample is held by the ten biggest clonotypes. Sequenced sample: PBMCs. The TCR comes from a woman aged 60-75 years with lung cancer. This sequence uses TRBV5-1 and TRBJ2-4; tentative D gene TRBD1, with 6 bases matching. Here is the DNA: TGCGCCAGCAGCCCAGGACAGCCCAAAAACATTCAGTACTTC. Translated, this gives CASSPGQPKNIQYF.